Each of the 9 T cell receptor beta chains below was sequenced from the same sample in a study of blood T cell repertoires in COVID-19. Repertoires were generated with immunoSEQ multiplex PCR, while TCRdb's copy carries only in-frame clones and drops some. This sample has around 160,000 clones, with 78% found just once. Material: peripheral blood. These receptors were obtained from an elderly woman with acute or convalescent COVID-19.

V and J are TRBV3-1 (or the pseudogene TRBV3-2) and TRBJ1-5; unclear D gene. Per the germline V gene, CDR1 is LGHDT and CDR2 is YNNKEL (reference sequence). This CDR3 spans 15 amino acids. The V gene lost 4 bases and the J gene lost 4 bases, with 14 bases spanning the gap. The CDR3 loop is CASSRSEVPNQPQHF. CDR3 nucleotide sequence: TGTGCCAGCAGCCGTTCAGAAGTTCCGAATCAGCCCCAGCATTTT.

The chain has TRBV4-1 and TRBJ2-5; TRBD1 is a possible D gene (6 bases). The CDR3 consists of 18 residues. The V gene lost 3 bases and the J gene lost 1 base, with 21 bases spanning the gap. Per the germline V gene, CDR1 is MGHRA and CDR2 is YSYEKL. The CDR3 nucleotides read TGCGCCAGCAGCCAGTTTCACGGCTATCAGGGGTTCCAAGAGACCCAGTACTTC. This gives the protein CASSQFHGYQGFQETQYF.

The rearrangement links TRBV5-1 to TRBJ1-2; D ambiguous. The ends were cut back, 1 base at V and 4 bases at J, with 14 bases in the middle. The CDR3 covers 15 residues. Germline V gene lookup returns CDR1 SGHRS and CDR2 YFSETQ. Written as DNA, the CDR3 is TGCGCCAGCAGCTTGAGGAACCGCGGGCCCTATGGCTACACCTTC. Residues: CASSLRNRGPYGYTF.

This chain uses TRBV7-9 with TRBJ2-1; tentative D call: TRBD2 (6 bases). Germline V gives CDR1 SEHNR, CDR2 FQNEAQ (reference sequence). Trimming took off 8 bases at V and 6 bases at J, with 14 bases between the two ends. The CDR3 sequence is 13 residues long. The CDR3 region has the DNA TGTGCCAGCGAGGGAGGCCCGGTCAATGAGCAGTTCTTC. This codes for CASEGGPVNEQFF.

The count of this clone is one. A junction end diverges from the germline sequence, so it may reflect a read error. V usage is TRBV29-1 and J usage is TRBJ2-3; 10 bases map to TRBD2. This CDR3 contains 14 residues. From germline, CDR1 is SQVTM and CDR2 ANQGSEA. The CDR3 here is CSVVTSGRTNTQYF. The CDR3 nucleotides read TGCAGCGTGGTGACTAGCGGGCGCACAAATACGCAGTATTTT.

The table lists this clone with a count of one. V usage is TRBV19 and J usage is TRBJ1-1, with D possibly being TRBD1 (6 bases). Per germline, CDR1 LNHDA and CDR2 SQIVND (reference sequence). The ends were cut back, 3 bases at V and 2 bases at J, with 10 bases in the middle. The CDR3 has 14 residues. The CDR3 sequence: CASSITGTNTEAFF. CDR3 nucleotides: TGTGCCAGTAGTATTACAGGGACAAACACTGAAGCTTTCTTT. Looking up the rest from reference TRBV19 and TRBJ1-1 gives the full variable domain: DGGITQSPKYLFRKEGQNVTLSCEQNLNHDAMYWYRQDPGQGLRLIYYSQIVNDFQKGDIAEGYSVSREKKESFPLTVTSAQKNPTAFYLCASSITGTNTEAFFGQGTRLTVV.

The chain recombines TRBV18 with TRBJ1-2, with D perhaps matching TRBD1 (6 bases). The CDR3 consists of 13 residues. Germline assignment: CDR1 KGHSH and CDR2 LQKENI. The V end was cut by 2 bases, the J end by 6 bases, with 10 bases between. The CDR3 DNA reads as TGTGCCAGCTCACCAGCGGGGGCAGATGGCTACACCTTC. It specifies CASSPAGADGYTF.

V gene TRBV18 combines with J gene TRBJ2-3, with 9 bases aligning to TRBD1. The V segment lost 6 bases and the J segment 5 bases; nucleotides outside the gene matches: 9. This CDR3 has 15 amino acids. In germline, CDR1 is KGHSH, CDR2 LQKENI. The CDR3 nucleotides read TGTGCCAGCTCTCCCACAGGGGGCGAAGGAGATACGCAGTATTTT. It specifies CASSPTGGEGDTQYF.

This clone has only a few counts. This chain links TRBV7-9 with TRBJ1-4; D gene unclear. The CDR3 consists of 14 residues. Germline V lookup: CDR1 SEHNR, CDR2 FQNEAQ (reference sequence). Trimming cost V 5 bases and J 4 bases, with 11 bases left between them. For the CDR3, the DNA is TGTGCCAGCAGCCTCATCCCGGGTAATGAAAAACTGTTTTTT. This gives the protein CASSLIPGNEKLFF.